These T cell receptor beta chains were read from a single sample in a study of T cells in Graves' hyperthyroidism and ophthalmopathy. TCRdb reprocessed the multiplex PCR reads via MiXCR and lists one record per CDR3 protein. Of 700,000 or so distinct CDR3 sequences in the sample, over 15% are singletons; the top ten hold around 7.7%. Sequenced input: blood. These receptors were collected from a man aged 18 to 30 with Graves' hyperthyroidism. Both conserved end residues are part of each CDR3. A D gene is named only where the DNA matches it firmly. Some rows have no size entry. The others give once, few or many, or a class for an expanded clone.

clone size	J gene	D gene	V gene	CDR3 protein	CDR3 DNA
.	TRBJ2-2	.	TRBV25-1	CASSESTELFF	TGTGCCAGCAGTGAATCTACGGAGCTGTTTTTT
few	TRBJ1-5	.	TRBV4-1	CASSQEGEGSQPQHF	TGCGCCAGCAGCCAAGAGGGAGAGGGATCGCAGCCCCAGCATTTT
many	TRBJ2-7	.	TRBV6-5	CASSYTPGEQYF	TGTGCCAGCAGTTACACCCCAGGGGAGCAGTACTTC
many	TRBJ1-1	.	TRBV30	CAWQTGKNTEAFF	TGTGCCTGGCAGACGGGCAAGAACACTGAAGCTTTCTTT
few	TRBJ2-7	.	TRBV2	CASSVATSPYEQYF	TGTGCCAGCAGTGTCGCGACTAGTCCCTACGAGCAGTACTTC
.	TRBJ2-5	.	TRBV7-9	CASSPAGGEETQYF	TGTGCCAGCAGCCCCGCCGGGGGCGAAGAGACCCAGTACTTC
.	TRBJ2-1	TRBD1	TRBV24-1	CATSDPGTGNNEQFF	TGTGCCACCAGTGATCCCGGGACAGGGAACAATGAGCAGTTCTTC
many	TRBJ2-2	TRBD2	TRBV9	CASSVGVGGDTGELFF	TGTGCCAGCAGCGTGGGCGTGGGAGGGGACACCGGGGAGCTGTTTTTT
few	TRBJ2-7	TRBD2	TRBV29-1	CSVRVAGAYEQYF	TGCAGCGTTAGGGTAGCGGGAGCATACGAGCAGTACTTC
.	TRBJ2-2	TRBD1	TRBV9	CASSTRTGSGELFF	TGTGCCAGCAGCACTAGGACAGGCTCCGGGGAGCTGTTTTTT
many	TRBJ2-7	.	TRBV10-2	CASSDSVEQYF	TGCGCCAGCAGTGATAGCGTCGAGCAGTACTTC
.	TRBJ1-2	.	TRBV20-1	CSARPWSAQDYYGYTF	TGCAGTGCTAGGCCGTGGTCTGCCCAGGACTATTATGGCTACACCTTC
few	TRBJ2-5	TRBD2	TRBV20-1	CSARRVAGGLGETQYF	TGCAGTGCTAGACGTGTAGCGGGAGGGCTTGGAGAGACCCAGTACTTC
many	TRBJ2-1	TRBD2	TRBV2	CASSETLAGAAEQFF	TGTGCCAGCAGTGAAACGTTAGCGGGTGCGGCTGAGCAGTTCTTC
.	TRBJ2-1	.	TRBV20-1	CSARDLVSAAYNEQFF	TGCAGTGCTAGAGATCTTGTTAGCGCAGCCTACAATGAGCAGTTCTTC
.	TRBJ2-4	TRBD1	TRBV7-9	CASSLAGQGLAKNIQYF	TGTGCCAGCAGCTTAGCTGGACAGGGATTAGCCAAAAACATTCAGTACTTC
few	TRBJ2-2	.	TRBV4-1	CASSQADPNGELFF	TGCGCCAGCAGCCAAGCCGACCCGAACGGGGAGCTGTTTTTT
.	TRBJ2-1	TRBD2	TRBV25-1	CATFSALASGMNSYNEQFF	TGTGCCACCTTCTCAGCCCTGGCTAGCGGGATGAACTCCTACAATGAGCAGTTCTTC
few	TRBJ1-1	.	TRBV29-1	CSVVPTGDTEAFF	TGCAGCGTTGTTCCCACGGGTGACACTGAAGCTTTCTTT
many	TRBJ2-5	.	TRBV20-1	CSARAQGQVQETQYF	TGCAGTGCTAGAGCCCAGGGACAAGTCCAAGAGACCCAGTACTTC
few	TRBJ2-5	.	TRBV30	CAWVRGGETQYF	TGTGCCTGGGTCCGAGGGGGGGAGACCCAGTACTTC
.	TRBJ2-7	.	TRBV6-1	CASSPRTDTYEQYF	TGTGCCAGCAGTCCTCGGACAGATACCTACGAGCAGTACTTC
few	TRBJ2-1	.	TRBV7-2	CASSLVPRGVSEQFF	TGTGCCAGCAGCTTAGTCCCCAGGGGGGTGAGTGAGCAGTTCTTC
many	TRBJ1-1	.	TRBV11-3	CASSLDLGMNTEAFF	TGTGCCAGCAGCTTAGACCTAGGCATGAACACTGAAGCTTTCTTT
many	TRBJ2-5	.	TRBV30	CAWGPRAGSQETQYF	TGTGCCTGGGGACCTCGTGCGGGAAGCCAAGAGACCCAGTACTTC
few	TRBJ1-5	.	TRBV28	CASSKRLSYRGSNQPQHF	TGTGCCAGCAGTAAACGTCTTTCATATAGGGGTAGCAATCAGCCCCAGCATTTT
.	TRBJ2-7	TRBD1	TRBV4-1	CASSYHPGQGYEQYF	TGCGCCAGCAGCTATCACCCGGGACAGGGGTACGAGCAGTACTTC
.	TRBJ2-6	TRBD2	TRBV4-3	CASSQIAGGPTGANVLTF	TGCGCCAGCAGCCAAATAGCGGGAGGGCCGACAGGGGCCAACGTCCTGACTTTC
few	TRBJ2-2	TRBD2	TRBV6-2/TRBV6-3	CASSYALAGAVTGELFF	TGTGCCAGCAGTTACGCCCTAGCGGGAGCGGTCACCGGGGAGCTGTTTTTT
few	TRBJ1-5	.	TRBV28	CASSLLTVGRNQPQHF	TGTGCCAGCAGTCTCCTGACAGTCGGGCGCAATCAGCCCCAGCATTTT